The 18 T cell receptor beta chains presented below share a single source sample, sequenced in a study of beta chain features in type 1 diabetes. No antigens are known for them. Of the isolated RNA, all was reverse transcribed, and so the sequenced material was expressed TCRB transcripts. The data were produced by immunoSEQ multiplex PCR, yet TCRdb's version contains in-frame clones alone and is incomplete. The repertoire holds 120,000 to 150,000 clones, 13% seen once, with roughly 1.4% in the top ten. General observations from the study: Moderate yet significant TCRB CDR3 shortening was seen in Type 1 diabetes patients in all four CD4+ subsets.

Input material: central memory CD4+ T cells from blood. Every receptor here comes from a man between 18 and 35 years old with type 1 diabetes.

In this sample, this clone turned up a few times. This chain links TRBV28 with TRBJ2-5; D not certain. This CDR3 has 11 residues. V was clipped by 3 bases and J by 5 bases, with 4 bases between them. Germline-derived CDR1 and CDR2 are MDHEN and SYDVKM. CDR3 loop: CASSLLETQYF. CDR3 DNA: TGTGCCAGCAGTTTGTTGGAGACCCAGTACTTC.

V is TRBV2 and J is TRBJ2-5, with 7 positions matching TRBD2. The CDR3 has 13 residues. The germline CDR1 and CDR2 sequences are SNHLY and FYNNEI. V dropped 8 bases and J dropped 1; count of bases not matched to a gene: 4. CDR3 in DNA: TGTGCCAGCGAGGGGACTACCCAAGAGACCCAGTACTTC. Its translation: CASEGTTQETQYF.

The rearrangement uses TRBV19 and TRBJ1-6; 9 bases are shared with TRBD1. Germline assignment: CDR1 LNHDA and CDR2 SQIVND (reference sequence). The CDR3 is made up of 16 amino acids. Trimming at V came to 6 bases and at J to 9 bases, leaving 12 bases not matched to a gene. The CDR3 sequence: CASSPPPGQGPSPLHF. The CDR3 DNA sequence: TGTGCCAGTAGCCCTCCGCCGGGACAGGGCCCTTCACCCCTCCACTTT.

A few counts support this clone. J is TRBJ1-1 and V is TRBV6-1; D call uncertain. Germline CDR1 MNHNS, CDR2 SASEGT. V was cut by 5 bases and J by 4 bases, with 8 bases left in between. The CDR3 totals 12 residues. In DNA form, the CDR3 reads TGTGCCAGCAGTCTACATGGCACTGAAGCTTTCTTT. Amino acid sequence: CASSLHGTEAFF.

The gene calls are TRBV30 and TRBJ2-2; perhaps D is TRBD1 or TRBD2 (5 bases each). Germline V gene data show CDR1 as GTSNPN and CDR2 as SVGIG (reference sequence). The CDR3 sequence is 16 residues long. Here the CDR3 reads CAIYGVPGRSSGELFF. The DNA for the CDR3 is TGTGCTATTTATGGGGTGCCGGGGCGCTCATCCGGGGAGCTGTTTTTT.

This clone has only a few counts. The V and J genes are TRBV30 and TRBJ1-1; D perhaps matches TRBD1 (5 bases). The V end lost 3 bases, the J end lost 2 bases, and 10 bases lay between the germline ends. Germline-derived CDR1 and CDR2 are GTSNPN and SVGIG (reference sequence). The CDR3 has 13 residues. The CDR3 region has the DNA TGTGCCTGGAGGAGACAGCTTAACACTGAAGCTTTCTTT. It encodes CAWRRQLNTEAFF. The variable domain in full, completed from reference TRBV30 and TRBJ1-1, reads SQTIHQWPATLVQPVGSPLSLECTVEGTSNPNLYWYRQAAGRGLQLLFYSVGIGQISSEVPQNLSASRPQDRQFILSSKKLLLSDSGFYLCAWRRQLNTEAFFGQGTRLTVV.

This clone turned up a few times. In the same sample, other DNA sequences code for this CDR3. The V and J genes are TRBV5-1 and TRBJ2-5; 8 bases agree with TRBD1. J gave up 5 bases and V 4 bases, and 4 bases lay outside the gene matches. The CDR3 contains 13 residues. Germline V gene lookup returns CDR1 SGHRS and CDR2 YFSETQ. CDR3 protein: CASSPTGAETQYF. CDR3 DNA: TGCGCCAGCAGCCCGACAGGGGCGGAGACCCAGTACTTC.

There are a few counts of this clone. The chain uses TRBV9 and TRBJ2-5, with D unresolved. V lost 3 bases to trimming and J lost 5 bases, with 11 bases between them. Germline V gives CDR1 SGDLS, CDR2 YYNGEE. The CDR3 totals 13 residues. The CDR3 DNA reads as TGTGCCAGCAGCGCAACAGTAGTGGAGACCCAGTACTTC. Residues: CASSATVVETQYF.

The chain is built from TRBV11-2 and TRBJ1-1; D remains ambiguous. The CDR3 contains 14 residues. From germline, CDR1 is SGHAT and CDR2 FQNNGV. Trimming took 1 base from V and 7 from J, leaving 13 bases between them. The CDR3 sequence is CASSLGHMQNEAFF. Written as DNA, the CDR3 is TGTGCCAGCAGCTTAGGACACATGCAGAATGAAGCTTTCTTT.

This clone was observed at least ten times. This rearrangement joins TRBV28 to TRBJ1-3; no clear D. The CDR3 sequence is 12 residues long. The germline V gene encodes CDR1 MDHEN and CDR2 SYDVKM. Trimming removed 2 bases at V and 7 bases at J, with 6 bases between. The CDR3 region is CASSLELNTIYF. The CDR3 region has the DNA TGTGCCAGCAGTTTAGAGCTGAACACCATATATTTT.

This clone occurred a few times. J is TRBJ2-1 and V is TRBV10-3, with D uncertain. Germline CDR1 and CDR2: ENHRY and SYGVKD. The CDR3 consists of 13 residues. V gave up 6 bases and J gave up 10 bases, with 16 bases separating them. This CDR3 is CAISSGLPREQFF. The CDR3 coding sequence is TGTGCCATCAGCTCCGGCCTTCCGAGGGAGCAGTTCTTC.

This clone was recorded a few times. The CDR3 is CAWSDRGRSYNEQFF. For the CDR3, the DNA is TGTGCCTGGAGCGACAGGGGGCGGTCCTACAATGAGCAGTTCTTC. This chain joins TRBV30 and TRBJ2-1, with TRBD1 matching 10 bases. CDR1 and CDR2 (germline): GTSNPN, SVGIG (reference sequence). The length of the CDR3 is 15 residues. V gave up 3 bases and J gave up 1 base; unmatched junction bases: 3. The variable domain in full, completed from reference TRBV30 and TRBJ2-1, reads SQTIHQWPATLVQPVGSPLSLECTVEGTSNPNLYWYRQAAGRGLQLLFYSVGIGQISSEVPQNLSASRPQDRQFILSSKKLLLSDSGFYLCAWSDRGRSYNEQFFGPGTRLTVL.

In this sample, this clone turned up a few times. The J gene is TRBJ1-5, the V gene TRBV19, with 7 positions matching TRBD1. Germline assignment: CDR1 LNHDA and CDR2 SQIVND (reference sequence). V shed 3 bases, J shed 4 bases, and the junction held 3 bases outside the gene matches. There are 14 residues in the CDR3. The CDR3 coding sequence is TGTGCCAGTAGTATGACAGGGTCTAATCAGCCCCAGCATTTT. It translates to CASSMTGSNQPQHF.

About this clone itself: This clone may be a read error of a much larger clone one base away. The V gene is TRBV27, the J gene TRBJ2-7, with 9 bases identical to TRBD1. Germline V gene lookup returns CDR1 MNHEY and CDR2 SMNVEV (reference sequence). V dropped 6 bases and J dropped 5; count of bases not matched to a gene: 11. The CDR3 runs 15 residues. The DNA of the CDR3 is TGTGCCAGCAGGGGGACAGGGTGCGCCGGGGACGAGCAGTACTTC. Translation: CASRGTGCAGDEQYF.

The chain carries TRBV30 and TRBJ1-2, with D maybe TRBD1 (5 bases). The CDR3 covers 12 residues. Per the germline V gene, CDR1 is GTSNPN and CDR2 is SVGIG (reference sequence). Trimming took 5 bases from V and 4 from J, leaving 11 bases between them. CDR3 in DNA: TGTGCCTGGGGCCGGGACTCCTATGGCTACACCTTC. Translating gives CAWGRDSYGYTF.

This clone has more than one count but fewer than ten. This rearrangement joins TRBV5-6 to TRBJ2-7; possible D gene TRBD2, 5 bases. The CDR3 is made up of 14 amino acids. V dropped 1 base and J dropped 2 bases, with 10 bases sitting between them. Germline loops: CDR1 SGHDT, CDR2 YYEEEE. CDR3 coding DNA: TGTGCCAGCAGCTTGAGCGGATCAACCTACGAGCAGTACTTC. Translating it yields CASSLSGSTYEQYF. Full variable domain (outside the CDR3, taken from reference TRBV5-6 and TRBJ2-7): DAGVTQSPTHLIKTRGQQVTLRCSPKSGHDTVSWYQQALGQGPQFIFQYYEEEERQRGNFPDRFSGHQFPNYSSELNVNALLLGDSALYLCASSLSGSTYEQYFGPGTRLTVT.

V is TRBV5-1 and J is TRBJ2-3, with TRBD1 as a possible D gene (6 bases). There are 15 residues in the CDR3. Trimming removed 4 bases from V and 1 base from J, with 13 bases in between. Germline assignment: CDR1 SGHRS and CDR2 YFSETQ. The CDR3 DNA reads as TGCGCCAGCAGCCCACAGGGTAGCCGCACAGATACGCAGTATTTT. Translation gives CASSPQGSRTDTQYF.

In its sample, this clone was seen a few times. This chain uses TRBV7-2 with TRBJ1-2; 8 positions agree with TRBD1. The CDR3 extends over 15 amino acids. Trimming took 5 bases from V and 5 from J; bases not matched to a gene: 10. CDR1 is SGHTA and CDR2 is FQGNSA in the germline V gene. CDR3 loop: CASSPGQGAFYGYTF. The CDR3 DNA sequence: TGTGCCAGCAGCCCCGGCCAGGGGGCTTTTTATGGCTACACCTTC.